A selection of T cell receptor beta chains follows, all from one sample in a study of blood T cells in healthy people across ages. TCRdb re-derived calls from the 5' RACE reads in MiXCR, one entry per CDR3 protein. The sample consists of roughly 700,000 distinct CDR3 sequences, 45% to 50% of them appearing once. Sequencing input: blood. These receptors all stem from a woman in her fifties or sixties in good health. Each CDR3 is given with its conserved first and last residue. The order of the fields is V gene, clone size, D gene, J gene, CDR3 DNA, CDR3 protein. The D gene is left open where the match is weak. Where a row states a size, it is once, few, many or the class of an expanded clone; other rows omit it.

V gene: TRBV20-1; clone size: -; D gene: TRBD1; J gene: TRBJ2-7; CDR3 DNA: TGCAGTCCACACAGGGGCGGACTCCACGAGCAGTACTTC; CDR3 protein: CSPHRGGLHEQYF
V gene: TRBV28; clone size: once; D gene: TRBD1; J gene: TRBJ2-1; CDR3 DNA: TGTGCCAGCAGTTTAGTGGGACAGGGAGGTGAGCAGTTCTTC; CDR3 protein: CASSLVGQGGEQFF
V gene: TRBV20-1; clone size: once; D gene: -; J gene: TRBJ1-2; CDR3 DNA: TGCAGTGCTAGACGGACGGAAGACAACGGCTACACCTTC; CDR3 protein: CSARRTEDNGYTF
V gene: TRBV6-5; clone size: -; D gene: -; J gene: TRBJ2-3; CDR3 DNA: TGTGCCAGCAGTTACTGGGCCCCAGATACGCAGTATTTT; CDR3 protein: CASSYWAPDTQYF
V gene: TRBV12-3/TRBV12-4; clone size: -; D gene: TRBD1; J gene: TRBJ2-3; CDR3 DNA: TGTGCCAGCAGTCGCCGGGACAGGGTACAAGATACGCAGTATTTT; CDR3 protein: CASSRRDRVQDTQYF
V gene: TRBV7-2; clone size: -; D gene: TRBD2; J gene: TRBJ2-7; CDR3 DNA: TGTGCCAGCAGCACAACTAGCGGAGGCGGCTACAATGAGCAGTACTTC; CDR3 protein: CASSTTSGGGYNEQYF
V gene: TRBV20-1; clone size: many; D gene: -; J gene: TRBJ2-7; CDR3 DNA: TGCAGTGCTAGACCGTCGACCAAACATTCCTACGAGCAGTACTTC; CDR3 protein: CSARPSTKHSYEQYF
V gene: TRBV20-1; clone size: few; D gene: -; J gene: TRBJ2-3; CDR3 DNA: TGCAGTGCGACCCTATGGCCGGGGGCGGAGGATACGCAGTATTTT; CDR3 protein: CSATLWPGAEDTQYF
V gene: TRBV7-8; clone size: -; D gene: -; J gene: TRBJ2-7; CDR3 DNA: TGTGCCAGCAGCTTATTTGTATTGGACTACGAGCAGTACTTC; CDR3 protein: CASSLFVLDYEQYF
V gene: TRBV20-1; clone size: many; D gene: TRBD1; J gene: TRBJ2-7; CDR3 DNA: TGCAGTGCTGGGGGGACAGGTAACGAGCAGTACTTC; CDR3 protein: CSAGGTGNEQYF
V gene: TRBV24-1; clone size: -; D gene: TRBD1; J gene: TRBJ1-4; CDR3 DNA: TGTGCCACCAGTGATACCAGGACAGGGAATGAAAAACTGTTTTTT; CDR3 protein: CATSDTRTGNEKLFF
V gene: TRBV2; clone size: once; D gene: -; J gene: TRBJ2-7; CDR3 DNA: TGTGCCAGCAGCCCGAGAGCGGACAATGAGCAGTACTTC; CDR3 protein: CASSPRADNEQYF
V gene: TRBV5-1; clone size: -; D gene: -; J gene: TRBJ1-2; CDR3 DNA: TGCGCCAGCAGCTTGATAGGCTCACTAGGAGACGCGGGCTACACCTTC; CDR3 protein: CASSLIGSLGDAGYTF
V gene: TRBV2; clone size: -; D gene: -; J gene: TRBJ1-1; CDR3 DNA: TGTGCCAGCAGTTTACAGGGAATTATGAACACTGAAGCTTTCTTT; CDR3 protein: CASSLQGIMNTEAFF
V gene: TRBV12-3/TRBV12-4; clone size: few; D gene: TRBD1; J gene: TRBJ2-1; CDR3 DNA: TGTGCCAGCAGTTCGGGACAGGGGACTAGTTTCTCCTACAATGAGCAGTTCTTC; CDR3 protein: CASSSGQGTSFSYNEQFF
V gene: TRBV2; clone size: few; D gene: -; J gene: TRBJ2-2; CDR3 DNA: TGTGCCAGCAGAGACGGGACACGTGCAGGGGAGCTGTTTTTT; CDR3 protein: CASRDGTRAGELFF
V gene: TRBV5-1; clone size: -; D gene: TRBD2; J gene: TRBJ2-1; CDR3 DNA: TGCGCCAGCAGCGCGAAACCCATCTTTAGCGGGGCCTCTACTACAATCTACGAGCAGTTCTTC; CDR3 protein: CASSAKPIFSGASTTIYEQFF
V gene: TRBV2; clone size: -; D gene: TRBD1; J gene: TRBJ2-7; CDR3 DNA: TGTGCCAGCAATGGACAGGGGACTCAGTACGAGCAGTACTTC; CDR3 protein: CASNGQGTQYEQYF
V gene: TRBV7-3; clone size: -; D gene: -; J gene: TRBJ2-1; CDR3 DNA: TGTGCCAGCAGCTTGGTAGGAGGAGGCATCTACAATGAGCAGTTCTTC; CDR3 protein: CASSLVGGGIYNEQFF
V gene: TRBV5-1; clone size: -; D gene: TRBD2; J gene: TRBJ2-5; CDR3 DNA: TGCGCCAGCAGCTTGGGTGTCGGGCTAGCGGGAGGAGTGGCCCTGTACTTC; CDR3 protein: CASSLGVGLAGGVALYF
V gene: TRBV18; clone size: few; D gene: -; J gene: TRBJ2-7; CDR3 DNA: TGTGCCAGCTCACCTGAACAGGCCTCTTCCTACGAGCAGTACTTC; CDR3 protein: CASSPEQASSYEQYF
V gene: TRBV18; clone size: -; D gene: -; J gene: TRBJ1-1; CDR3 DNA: TGTGCCAGCTCCCCGGGCTACGGGGCACGGACTGAAGCTTTCTTT; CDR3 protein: CASSPGYGARTEAFF
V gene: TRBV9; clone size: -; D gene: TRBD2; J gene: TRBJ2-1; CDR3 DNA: TGTGCCAGCAGCGTCGGGACTAGAATGATCTACGAGCAGTTCTTC; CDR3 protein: CASSVGTRMIYEQFF
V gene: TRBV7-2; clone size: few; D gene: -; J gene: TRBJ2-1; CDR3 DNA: TGTGCCAGCAGCTTAGGAAGGCTTGGACTAAAGAACAATGAGCAGTTCTTC; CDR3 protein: CASSLGRLGLKNNEQFF